This T cell receptor (beta chain) was identified in a study of spatial heterogeneity in lung cancer. As to time point: sample taken at primary tumor resection. TCRdb processed the 5' RACE reads anew with MiXCR; each CDR3 protein has one entry. The table lists about 36,000 distinct CDR3 sequences, less than 9% of them singletons. Between the trimmed V and J ends, which lost 2 bases and 1 base, there was a span of 11 bases. The CDR3 is 15 amino acids. Per the germline V gene, CDR1 is SGHRS and CDR2 is YFSETQ. In its sample, this clonotype was seen many times. This TCR was recovered from a female donor with early-stage non-small cell lung cancer. Sequencing was performed on PBMCs, taken at surgery. The gene calls are TRBV5-1 and TRBJ2-3; D might be TRBD2 (5 bases). DNA for the CDR3: TGCGCCAGCAGCTTAAGTGGTAGCGGCACAGATACGCAGTATTTT. This gives the protein CASSLSGSGTDTQYF.